This T cell receptor (beta chain) stems from a study of identical twins. From germline, CDR1 is SGHDT and CDR2 YYEEEE. The germline V and J ends were trimmed by 2 bases and 4 bases, with 7 bases remaining between them. This CDR3 has 13 amino acids. Regarding this clonotype: Its antigen is currently unknown.

Study-level findings and limits: Compared with unrelated sharing, twin-shared out-of-frame alpha sequences had more low-probability sequences.

MiXCR, run by TCRdb on the 5' RACE reads, gives a single entry per CDR3 protein. The data contain a few hundred thousand distinct CDR3 sequences, 20% to 25% of them seen just once; the ten biggest clones take up about 2.7%. The same specimen was also included in a second study, on T cells expressing NK-cell markers. As that report states: Sorted CD3+CD56-NKG2C+, CD3+CD56+NKG2C+ and CD3+CD56+NKG2C- T cells supplied the TCR beta repertoires. CD8+ T cells in over five donors included dominant NKG2C+ clonotypes at roughly 1.0-7.0%. Certain NKG2C+ T cell clones were expanded, and their HCMV specificity remained unclear.

The source material was CD4+ T cells sorted from blood. This TCR came from a woman aged 18-29 years in good health. The chain couples TRBV5-6 to TRBJ2-1, with D hard to call. CDR3 bases: TGTGCCAGCAGCTTTTCGCCGTACAATGAGCAGTTCTTC. Encoded protein: CASSFSPYNEQFF.